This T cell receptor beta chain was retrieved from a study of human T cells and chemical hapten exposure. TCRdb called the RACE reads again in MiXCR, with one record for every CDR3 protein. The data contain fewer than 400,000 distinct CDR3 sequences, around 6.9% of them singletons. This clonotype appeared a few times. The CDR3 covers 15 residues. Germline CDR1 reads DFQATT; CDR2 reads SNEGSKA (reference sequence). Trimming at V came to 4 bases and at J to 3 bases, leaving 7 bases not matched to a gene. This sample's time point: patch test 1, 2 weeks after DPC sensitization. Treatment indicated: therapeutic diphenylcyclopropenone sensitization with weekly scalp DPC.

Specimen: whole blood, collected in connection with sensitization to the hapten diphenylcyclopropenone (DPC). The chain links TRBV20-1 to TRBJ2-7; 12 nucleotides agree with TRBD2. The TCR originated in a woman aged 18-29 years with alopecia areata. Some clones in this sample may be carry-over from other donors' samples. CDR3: CSAIPLLAGGYEQYF. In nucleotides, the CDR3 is TGCAGTGCTATCCCACTACTAGCGGGGGGCTACGAGCAGTACTTC.